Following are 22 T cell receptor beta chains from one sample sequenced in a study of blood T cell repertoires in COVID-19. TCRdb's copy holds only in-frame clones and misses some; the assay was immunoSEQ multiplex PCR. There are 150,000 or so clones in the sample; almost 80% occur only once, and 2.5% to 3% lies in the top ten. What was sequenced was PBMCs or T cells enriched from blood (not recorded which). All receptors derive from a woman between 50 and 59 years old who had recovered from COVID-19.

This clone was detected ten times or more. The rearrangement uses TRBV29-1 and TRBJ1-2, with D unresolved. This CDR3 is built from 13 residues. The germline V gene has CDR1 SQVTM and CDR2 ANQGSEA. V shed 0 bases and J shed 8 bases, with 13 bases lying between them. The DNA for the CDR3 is TGCAGCGTTGAAGATCGGACTATAGGCGGCTACACCTTC. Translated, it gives CSVEDRTIGGYTF.

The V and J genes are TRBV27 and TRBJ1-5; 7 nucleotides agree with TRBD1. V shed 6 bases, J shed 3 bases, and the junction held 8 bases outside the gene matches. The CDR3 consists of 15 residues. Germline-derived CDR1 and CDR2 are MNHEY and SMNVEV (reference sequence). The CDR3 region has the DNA TGTGCCAGCAGGAGCACCGGGACAGACAATCAGCCCCAGCATTTT. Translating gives CASRSTGTDNQPQHF.

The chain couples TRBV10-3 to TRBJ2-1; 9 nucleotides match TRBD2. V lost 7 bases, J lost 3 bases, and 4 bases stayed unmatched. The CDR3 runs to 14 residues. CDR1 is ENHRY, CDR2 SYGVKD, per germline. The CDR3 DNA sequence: TGTGCCATCAAGGGTAGCGGGAGCTACAATGAGCAGTTCTTC. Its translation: CAIKGSGSYNEQFF.

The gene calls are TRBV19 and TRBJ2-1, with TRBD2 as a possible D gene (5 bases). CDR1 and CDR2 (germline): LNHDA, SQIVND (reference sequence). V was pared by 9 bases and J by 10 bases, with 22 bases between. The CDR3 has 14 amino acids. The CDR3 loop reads CASSGRGVADEQFF. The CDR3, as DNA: TGTGCCAGCTCCGGACGGGGAGTGGCTGACGAGCAGTTCTTC.

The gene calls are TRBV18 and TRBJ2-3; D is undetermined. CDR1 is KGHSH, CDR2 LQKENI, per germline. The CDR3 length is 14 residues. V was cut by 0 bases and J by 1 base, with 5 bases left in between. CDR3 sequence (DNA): TGTGCCAGCTCACCACCCCAGGGCACAGATACGCAGTATTTT. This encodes CASSPPQGTDTQYF.

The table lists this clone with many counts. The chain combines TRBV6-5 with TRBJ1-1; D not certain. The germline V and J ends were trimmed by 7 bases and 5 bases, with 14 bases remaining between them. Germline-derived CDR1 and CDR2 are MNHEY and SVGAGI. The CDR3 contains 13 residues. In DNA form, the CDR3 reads TGTGCCAGCACCACCAGCAGGTATACTGAAGCTTTCTTT. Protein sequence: CASTTSRYTEAFF.

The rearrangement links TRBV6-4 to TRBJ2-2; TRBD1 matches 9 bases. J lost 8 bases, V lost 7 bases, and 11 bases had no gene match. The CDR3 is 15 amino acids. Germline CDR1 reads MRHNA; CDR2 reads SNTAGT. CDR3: CASKDRDRESGELFF. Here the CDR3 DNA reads TGTGCCAGCAAAGACCGGGACAGGGAATCTGGGGAGCTGTTTTTT.

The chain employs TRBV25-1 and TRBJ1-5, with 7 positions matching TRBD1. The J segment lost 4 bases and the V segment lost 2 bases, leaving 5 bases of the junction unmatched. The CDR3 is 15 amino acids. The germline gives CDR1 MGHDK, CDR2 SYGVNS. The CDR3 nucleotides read TGTGCCAGCAGTGAAAGCGACAGGGTGAATCAGCCCCAGCATTTT. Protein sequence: CASSESDRVNQPQHF.

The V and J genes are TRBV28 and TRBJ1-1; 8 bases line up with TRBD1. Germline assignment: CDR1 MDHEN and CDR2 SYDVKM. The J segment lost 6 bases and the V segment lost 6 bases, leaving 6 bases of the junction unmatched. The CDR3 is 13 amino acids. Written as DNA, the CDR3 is TGTGCCAGCAGACCGACAGGGGAATCTGAAGCTTTCTTT. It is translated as CASRPTGESEAFF.

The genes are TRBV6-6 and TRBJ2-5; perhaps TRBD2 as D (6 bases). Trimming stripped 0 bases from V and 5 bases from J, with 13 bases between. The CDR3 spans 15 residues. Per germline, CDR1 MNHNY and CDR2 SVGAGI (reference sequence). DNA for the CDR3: TGTGCCAGCAGTTACTCGAGTGGACTACGTGAGACCCAGTACTTC. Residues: CASSYSSGLRETQYF.

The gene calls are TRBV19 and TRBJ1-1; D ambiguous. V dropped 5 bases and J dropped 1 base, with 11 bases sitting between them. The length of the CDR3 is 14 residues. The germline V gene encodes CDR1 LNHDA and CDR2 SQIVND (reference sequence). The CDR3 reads CASSSSLKNTEAFF. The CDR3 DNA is TGTGCCAGTAGTTCCAGTCTCAAGAACACTGAAGCTTTCTTT.

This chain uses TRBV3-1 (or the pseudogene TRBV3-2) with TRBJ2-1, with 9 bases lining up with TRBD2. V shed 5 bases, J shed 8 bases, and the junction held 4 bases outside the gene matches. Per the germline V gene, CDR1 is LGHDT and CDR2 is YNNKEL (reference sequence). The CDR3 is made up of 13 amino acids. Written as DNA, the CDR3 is TGTGCCAGCAGCGGGACTAGCCGGGATGAGCAGTTCTTC. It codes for CASSGTSRDEQFF.

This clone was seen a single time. This CDR3 is CASSNQGQPQHF. DNA for the CDR3: TGTGCCAGTAGTAACCAGGGGCAGCCCCAGCATTTT. The J gene is TRBJ1-5, the V gene TRBV19; D may be TRBD1 (6 bases). The CDR3 contains 12 residues. The germline V and J ends were trimmed by 4 bases and 7 bases, with 8 bases remaining between them. Germline lookup yields CDR1 LNHDA and CDR2 SQIVND (reference sequence).

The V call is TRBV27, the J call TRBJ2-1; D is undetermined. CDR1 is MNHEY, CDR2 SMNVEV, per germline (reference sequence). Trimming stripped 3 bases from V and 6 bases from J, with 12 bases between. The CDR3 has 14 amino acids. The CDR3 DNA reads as TGTGCCAGCAGTTTCCAAAGCCCGCCCAATGAGCAGTTCTTC. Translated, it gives CASSFQSPPNEQFF.

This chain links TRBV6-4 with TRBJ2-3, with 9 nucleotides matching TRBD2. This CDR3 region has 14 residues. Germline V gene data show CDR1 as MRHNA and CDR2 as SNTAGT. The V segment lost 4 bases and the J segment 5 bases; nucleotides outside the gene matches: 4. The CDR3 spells CASSVERGVDTQYF. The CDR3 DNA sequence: TGTGCCAGCAGTGTGGAGCGGGGGGTAGATACGCAGTATTTT.

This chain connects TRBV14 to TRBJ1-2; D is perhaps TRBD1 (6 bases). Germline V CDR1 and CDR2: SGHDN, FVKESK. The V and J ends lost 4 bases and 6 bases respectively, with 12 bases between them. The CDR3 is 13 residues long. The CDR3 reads CASSRYRVDGYTF. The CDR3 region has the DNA TGTGCCAGCAGCCGATACAGGGTAGATGGCTACACCTTC.

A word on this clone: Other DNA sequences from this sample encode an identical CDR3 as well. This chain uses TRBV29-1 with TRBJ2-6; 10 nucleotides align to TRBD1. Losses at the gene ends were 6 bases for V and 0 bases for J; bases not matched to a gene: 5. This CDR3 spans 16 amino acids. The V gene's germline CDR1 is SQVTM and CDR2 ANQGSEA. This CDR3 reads CSVGDRGPSGANVLTF. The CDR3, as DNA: TGCAGCGTCGGGGACAGGGGCCCCTCTGGGGCCAACGTCCTGACTTTC.

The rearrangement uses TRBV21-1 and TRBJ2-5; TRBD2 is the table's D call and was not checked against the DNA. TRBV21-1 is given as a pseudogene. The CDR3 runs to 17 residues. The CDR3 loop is CASSKGNLSGGFETQYF. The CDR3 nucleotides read TGTGCCAGCAGCAAAGGAAACCTTAGCGGGGGGTTTGAGACCCAGTACTTC.

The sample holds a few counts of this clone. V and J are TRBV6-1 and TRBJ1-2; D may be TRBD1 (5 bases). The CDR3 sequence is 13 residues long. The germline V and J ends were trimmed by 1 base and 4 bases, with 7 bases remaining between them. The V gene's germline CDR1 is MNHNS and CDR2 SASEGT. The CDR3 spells CASSEGRAYGYTF. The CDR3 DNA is TGTGCCAGCAGTGAAGGCAGGGCCTATGGCTACACCTTC.

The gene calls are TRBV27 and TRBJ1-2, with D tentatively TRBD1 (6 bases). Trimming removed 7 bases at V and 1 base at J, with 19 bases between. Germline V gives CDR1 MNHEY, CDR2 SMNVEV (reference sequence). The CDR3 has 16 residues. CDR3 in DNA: TGTGCCAGCACTCCCTACCCAGGGGTCCGTAACTATGGCTACACCTTC. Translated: CASTPYPGVRNYGYTF.

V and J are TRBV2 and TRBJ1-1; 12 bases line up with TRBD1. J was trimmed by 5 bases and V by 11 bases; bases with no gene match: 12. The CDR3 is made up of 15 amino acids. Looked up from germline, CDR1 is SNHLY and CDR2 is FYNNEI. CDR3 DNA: TGTGCCCTAGATGGGGACAGGGGGCCATGGACTGAAGCTTTCTTT. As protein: CALDGDRGPWTEAFF.

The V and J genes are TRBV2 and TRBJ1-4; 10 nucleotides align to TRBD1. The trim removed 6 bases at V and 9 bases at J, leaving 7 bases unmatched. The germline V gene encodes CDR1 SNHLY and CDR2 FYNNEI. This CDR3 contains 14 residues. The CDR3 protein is CASREDRGDQKLFF. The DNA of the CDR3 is TGTGCCAGCAGGGAGGACAGGGGGGATCAAAAACTGTTTTTT.